This T cell receptor beta chain was recorded in a study of cytomegalovirus exposure and HLA in healthy donors. Study-wide context: Earlier, roughly 120 million unique TCR beta sequences were recovered from roughly 180 million T cells by an analysis. The study's findings and limits: A highly shared variant cluster was judged a likely technical artifact. The study reported that TCR beta sequences accurately predicted HLA-A and HLA-B alleles in most subjects.

The CDR3 is made up of 16 amino acids. Per the germline V gene, CDR1 is SGHTA and CDR2 is FQGNSA. Trimming stripped 3 bases from V and 1 base from J, with 13 bases between. Researchers ran the PCR with 60 Vbeta and 13 Jbeta primers. Sequencing used immunoSEQ multiplex PCR; TCRdb keeps in-frame clones, though not all of them. The table has 100,000 to 150,000 clones, about four fifths seen once; the top ten hold around 3.6%. Of note for this clone: Its specificity is unknown.

This TCR was sampled from a man in his forties in good health and CMV-seronegative. V and J are TRBV7-2 and TRBJ1-5; D possibly corresponds to TRBD1 (6 bases). Sequenced: PBMCs. Here the CDR3 reads CASSLGGTQSNQPQHF. As DNA, the CDR3 is TGTGCCAGCAGCTTGGGTGGGACACAAAGCAATCAGCCCCAGCATTTT.